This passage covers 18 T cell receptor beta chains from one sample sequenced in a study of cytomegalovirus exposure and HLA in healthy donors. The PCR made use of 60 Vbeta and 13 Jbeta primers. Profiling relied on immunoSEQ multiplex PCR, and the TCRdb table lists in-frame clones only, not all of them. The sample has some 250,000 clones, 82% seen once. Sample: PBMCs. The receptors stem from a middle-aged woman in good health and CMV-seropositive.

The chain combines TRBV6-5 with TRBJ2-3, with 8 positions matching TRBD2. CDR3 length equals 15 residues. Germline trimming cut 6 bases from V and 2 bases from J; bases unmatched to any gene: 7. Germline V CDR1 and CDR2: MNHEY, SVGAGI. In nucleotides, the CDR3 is TGTGCCAGCAGCCTAGCGGGTAGGAACACAGATACGCAGTATTTT. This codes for CASSLAGRNTDTQYF.

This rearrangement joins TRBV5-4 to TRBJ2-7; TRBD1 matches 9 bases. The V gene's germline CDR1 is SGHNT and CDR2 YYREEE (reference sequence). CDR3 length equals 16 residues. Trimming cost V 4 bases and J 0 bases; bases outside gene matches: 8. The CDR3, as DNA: TGTGCCAGCAGCGCCCCCGGGACAGGGATCTCCTACGAGCAGTACTTC. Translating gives CASSAPGTGISYEQYF.

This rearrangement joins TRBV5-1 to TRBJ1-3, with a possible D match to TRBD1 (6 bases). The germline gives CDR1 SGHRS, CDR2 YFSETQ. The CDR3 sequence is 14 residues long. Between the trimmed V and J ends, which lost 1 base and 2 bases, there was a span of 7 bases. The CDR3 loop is CASSLTGTGNTIYF. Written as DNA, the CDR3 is TGCGCCAGCAGCTTGACAGGGACTGGAAACACCATATATTTT.

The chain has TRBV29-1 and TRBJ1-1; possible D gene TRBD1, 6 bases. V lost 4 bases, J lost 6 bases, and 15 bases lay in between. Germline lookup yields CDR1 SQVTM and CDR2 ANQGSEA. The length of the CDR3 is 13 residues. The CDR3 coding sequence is TGCAGCGTTGCCCTCACCACAGGGTCTGAAGCTTTCTTT. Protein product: CSVALTTGSEAFF.

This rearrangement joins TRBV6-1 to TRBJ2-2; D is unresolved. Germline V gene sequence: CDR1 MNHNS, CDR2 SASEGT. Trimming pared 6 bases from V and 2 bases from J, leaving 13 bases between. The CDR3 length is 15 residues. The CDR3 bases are TGTGCCAGCAGGCCCTCCGCGGCCAACACCGGGGAGCTGTTTTTT. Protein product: CASRPSAANTGELFF.

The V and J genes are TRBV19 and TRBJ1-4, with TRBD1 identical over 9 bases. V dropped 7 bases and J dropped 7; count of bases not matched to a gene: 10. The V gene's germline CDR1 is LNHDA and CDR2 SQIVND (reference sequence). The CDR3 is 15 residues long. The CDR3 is CASTLLGQGGEKLFF. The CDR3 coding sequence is TGTGCCAGTACTCTGTTGGGACAGGGCGGTGAAAAACTGTTTTTT.

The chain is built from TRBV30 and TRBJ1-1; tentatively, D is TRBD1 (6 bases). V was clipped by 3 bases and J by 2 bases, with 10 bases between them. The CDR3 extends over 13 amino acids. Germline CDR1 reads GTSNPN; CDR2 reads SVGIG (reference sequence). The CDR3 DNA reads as TGTGCCTGGAGGGGGGCCAGAAACACTGAAGCTTTCTTT. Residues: CAWRGARNTEAFF.

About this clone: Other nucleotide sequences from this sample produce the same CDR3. The CDR3 reads CAWSSNYGYTF. CDR3 nucleotide sequence: TGTGCCTGGTCGTCTAACTATGGCTACACCTTC. The rearrangement uses TRBV30 and TRBJ1-2; D is undetermined. The CDR3 consists of 11 residues. V lost 5 bases, J lost 0 bases, and 4 bases lay in between. Looked up from germline, CDR1 is GTSNPN and CDR2 is SVGIG (reference sequence).

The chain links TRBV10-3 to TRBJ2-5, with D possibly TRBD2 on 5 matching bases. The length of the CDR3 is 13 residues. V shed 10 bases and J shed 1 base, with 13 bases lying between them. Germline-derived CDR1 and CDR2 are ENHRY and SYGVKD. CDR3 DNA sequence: TGTGCCACCGAAAGGGAGCCCCAAGAGACCCAGTACTTC. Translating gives CATEREPQETQYF.

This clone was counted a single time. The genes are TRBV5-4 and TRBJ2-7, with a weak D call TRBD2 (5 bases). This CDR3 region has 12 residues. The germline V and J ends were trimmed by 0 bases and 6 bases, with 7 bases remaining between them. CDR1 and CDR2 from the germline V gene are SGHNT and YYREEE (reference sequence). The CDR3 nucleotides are TGTGCCAGCAGCTTGGTAGGGAGCGAGCAGTACTTC. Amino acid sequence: CASSLVGSEQYF. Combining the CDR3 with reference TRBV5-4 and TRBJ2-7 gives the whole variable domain ETGVTQSPTHLIKTRGQQVTLRCSSQSGHNTVSWYQQALGQGPQFIFQYYREEENGRGNFPPRFSGLQFPNYSSELNVNALELDDSALYLCASSLVGSEQYFGPGTRLTVT.

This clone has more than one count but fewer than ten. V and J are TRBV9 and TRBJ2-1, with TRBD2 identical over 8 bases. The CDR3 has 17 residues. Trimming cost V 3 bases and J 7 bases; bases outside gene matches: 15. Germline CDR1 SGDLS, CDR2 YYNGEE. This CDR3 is CASSGSGFGLAGNEQFF. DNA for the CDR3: TGTGCCAGCAGCGGGTCAGGTTTCGGGCTAGCGGGTAATGAGCAGTTCTTC.

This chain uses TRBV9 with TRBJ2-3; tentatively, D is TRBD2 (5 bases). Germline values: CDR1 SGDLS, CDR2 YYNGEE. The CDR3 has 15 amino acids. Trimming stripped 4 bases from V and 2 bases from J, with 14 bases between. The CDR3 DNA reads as TGTGCCAGCAGCCGATTTACGGGAAACACAGATACGCAGTATTTT. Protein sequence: CASSRFTGNTDTQYF. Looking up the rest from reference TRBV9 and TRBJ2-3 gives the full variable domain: DSGVTQTPKHLITATGQRVTLRCSPRSGDLSVYWYQQSLDQGLQFLIQYYNGEERAKGNILERFSAQQFPDLHSELNLSSLELGDSALYFCASSRFTGNTDTQYFGPGTRLTVL.

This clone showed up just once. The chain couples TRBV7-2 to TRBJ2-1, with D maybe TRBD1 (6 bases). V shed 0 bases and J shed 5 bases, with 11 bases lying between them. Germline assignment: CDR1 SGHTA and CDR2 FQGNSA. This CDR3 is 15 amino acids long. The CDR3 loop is CASSLAWGTNNEQFF. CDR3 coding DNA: TGTGCCAGCAGCTTAGCTTGGGGGACAAACAATGAGCAGTTCTTC.

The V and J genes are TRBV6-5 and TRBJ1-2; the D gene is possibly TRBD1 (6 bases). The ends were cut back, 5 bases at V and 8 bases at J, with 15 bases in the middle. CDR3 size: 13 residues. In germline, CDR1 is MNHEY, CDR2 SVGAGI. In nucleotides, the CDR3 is TGTGCCAGCAGTCGAGACAGGTACAGCGGCTACACCTTC. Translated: CASSRDRYSGYTF.

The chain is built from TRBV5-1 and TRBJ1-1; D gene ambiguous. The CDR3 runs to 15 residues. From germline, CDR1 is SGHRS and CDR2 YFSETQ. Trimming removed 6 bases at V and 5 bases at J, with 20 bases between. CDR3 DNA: TGCGCCAGCACCAAAGGAGAGGGTTTGAGGACTGAAGCTTTCTTT. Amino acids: CASTKGEGLRTEAFF.

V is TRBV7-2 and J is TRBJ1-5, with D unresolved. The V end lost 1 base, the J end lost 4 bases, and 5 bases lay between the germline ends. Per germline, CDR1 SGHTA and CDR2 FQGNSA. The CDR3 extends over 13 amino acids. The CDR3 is CASSLVLNQPQHF. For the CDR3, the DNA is TGTGCCAGCAGCTTAGTCCTAAATCAGCCCCAGCATTTT.

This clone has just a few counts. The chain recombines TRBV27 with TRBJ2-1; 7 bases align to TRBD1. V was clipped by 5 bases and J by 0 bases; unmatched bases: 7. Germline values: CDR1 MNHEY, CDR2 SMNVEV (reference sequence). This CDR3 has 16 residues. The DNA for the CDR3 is TGTGCCAGCAGTATCGTGACAGGGAGCTCCTACAATGAGCAGTTCTTC. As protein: CASSIVTGSSYNEQFF.

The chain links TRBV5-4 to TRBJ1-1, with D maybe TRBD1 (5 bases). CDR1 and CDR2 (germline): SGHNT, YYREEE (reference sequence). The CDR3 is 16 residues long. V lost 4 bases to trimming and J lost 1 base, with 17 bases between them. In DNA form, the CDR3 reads TGTGCCAGCAGCCCACGGGCGGGGACGGGGAACACTGAAGCTTTCTTT. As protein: CASSPRAGTGNTEAFF.